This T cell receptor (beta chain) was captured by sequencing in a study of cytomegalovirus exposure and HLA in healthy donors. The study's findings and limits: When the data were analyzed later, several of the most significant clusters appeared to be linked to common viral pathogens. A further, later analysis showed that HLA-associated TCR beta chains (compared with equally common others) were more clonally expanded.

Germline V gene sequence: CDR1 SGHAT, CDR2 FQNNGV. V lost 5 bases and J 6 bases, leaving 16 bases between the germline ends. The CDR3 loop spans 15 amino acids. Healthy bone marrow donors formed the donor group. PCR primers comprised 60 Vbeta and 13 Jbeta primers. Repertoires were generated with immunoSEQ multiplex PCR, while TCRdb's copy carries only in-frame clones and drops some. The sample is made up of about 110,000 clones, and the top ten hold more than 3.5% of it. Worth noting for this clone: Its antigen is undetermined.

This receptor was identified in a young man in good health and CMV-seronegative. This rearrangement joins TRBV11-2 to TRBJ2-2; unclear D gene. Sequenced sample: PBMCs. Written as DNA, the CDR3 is TGTGCCAGCAGCCGTCTTCAAGCGAGCGCCGGGGAGCTGTTTTTT. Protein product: CASSRLQASAGELFF.